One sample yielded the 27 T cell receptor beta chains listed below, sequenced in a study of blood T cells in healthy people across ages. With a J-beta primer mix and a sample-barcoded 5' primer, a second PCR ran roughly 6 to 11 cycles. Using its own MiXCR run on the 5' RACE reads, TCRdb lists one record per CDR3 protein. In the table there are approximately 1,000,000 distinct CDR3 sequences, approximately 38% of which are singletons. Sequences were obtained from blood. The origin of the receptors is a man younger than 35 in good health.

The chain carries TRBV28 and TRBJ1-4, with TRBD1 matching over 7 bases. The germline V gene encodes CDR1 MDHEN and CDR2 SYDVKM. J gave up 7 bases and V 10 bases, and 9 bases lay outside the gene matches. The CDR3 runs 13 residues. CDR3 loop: CATLQGIGEKLFF. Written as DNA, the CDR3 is TGTGCCACCCTACAGGGGATTGGTGAAAAACTGTTTTTT.

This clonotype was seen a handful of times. The CDR3 loop is CSARESGTPKSGYTF. CDR3 in DNA: TGCAGTGCTAGAGAGTCCGGGACGCCAAAGAGTGGCTACACCTTC. The chain has TRBV20-1 and TRBJ1-2; D might be TRBD1 (5 bases). Looked up from germline, CDR1 is DFQATT and CDR2 is SNEGSKA (reference sequence). The CDR3 totals 15 residues. With 0 bases removed from V and 7 bases from J, the gap between germline ends came to 18 bases.

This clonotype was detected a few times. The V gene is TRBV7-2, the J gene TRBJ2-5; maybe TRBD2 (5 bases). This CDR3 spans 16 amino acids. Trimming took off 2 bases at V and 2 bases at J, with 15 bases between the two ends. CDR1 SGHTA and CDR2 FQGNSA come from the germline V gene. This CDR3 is CASSLIGKTAQETQYF. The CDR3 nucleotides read TGTGCCAGCAGCTTAATCGGGAAGACCGCACAAGAGACCCAGTACTTC.

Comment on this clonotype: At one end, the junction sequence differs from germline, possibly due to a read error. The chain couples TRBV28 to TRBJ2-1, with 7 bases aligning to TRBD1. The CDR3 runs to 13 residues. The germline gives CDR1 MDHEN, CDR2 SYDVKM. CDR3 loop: CTSSLDREYEQFF. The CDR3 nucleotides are TGTACCAGCAGTTTAGACAGGGAATATGAGCAGTTCTTC.

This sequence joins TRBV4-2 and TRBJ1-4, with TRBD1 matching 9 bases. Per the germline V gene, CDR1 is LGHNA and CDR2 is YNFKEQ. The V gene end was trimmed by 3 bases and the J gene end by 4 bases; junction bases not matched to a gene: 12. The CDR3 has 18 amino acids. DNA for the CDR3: TGTGCCAGCAGCCAGACCCCGGGTTGGGGACAGGGTAATGAAAAACTGTTTTTT. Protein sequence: CASSQTPGWGQGNEKLFF.

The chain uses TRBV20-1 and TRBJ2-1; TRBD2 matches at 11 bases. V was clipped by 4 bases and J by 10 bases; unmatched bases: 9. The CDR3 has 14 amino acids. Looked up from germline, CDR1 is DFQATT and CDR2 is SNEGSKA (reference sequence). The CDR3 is CSAISGGAFREQFF. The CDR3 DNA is TGCAGTGCTATTAGCGGGGGGGCCTTTCGGGAGCAGTTCTTC.

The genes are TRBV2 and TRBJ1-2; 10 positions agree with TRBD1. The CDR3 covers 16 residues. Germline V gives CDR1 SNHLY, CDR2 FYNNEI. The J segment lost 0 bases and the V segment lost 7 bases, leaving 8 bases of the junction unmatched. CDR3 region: CASNRDRGSANYGYTF. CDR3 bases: TGTGCCAGCAACCGGGACAGGGGATCGGCTAACTATGGCTACACCTTC.

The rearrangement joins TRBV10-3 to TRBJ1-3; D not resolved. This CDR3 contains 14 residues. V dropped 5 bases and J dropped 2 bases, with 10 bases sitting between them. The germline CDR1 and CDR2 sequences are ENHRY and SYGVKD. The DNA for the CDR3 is TGTGCCATCAGTAACGTGGAGCCTGGAAACACCATATATTTT. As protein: CAISNVEPGNTIYF.

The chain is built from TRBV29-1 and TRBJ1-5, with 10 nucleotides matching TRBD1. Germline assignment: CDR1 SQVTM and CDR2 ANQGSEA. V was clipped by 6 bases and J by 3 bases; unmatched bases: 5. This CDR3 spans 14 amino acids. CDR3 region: CSVGTGEDNQPQHF. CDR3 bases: TGCAGCGTAGGGACAGGGGAAGACAATCAGCCCCAGCATTTT.

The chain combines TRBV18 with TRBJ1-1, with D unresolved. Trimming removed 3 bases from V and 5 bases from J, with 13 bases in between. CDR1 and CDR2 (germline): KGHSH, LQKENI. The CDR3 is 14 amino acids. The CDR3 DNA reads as TGTGCCAGCTCACCCGACACGGTGGGAACTGAAGCTTTCTTT. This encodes CASSPDTVGTEAFF.

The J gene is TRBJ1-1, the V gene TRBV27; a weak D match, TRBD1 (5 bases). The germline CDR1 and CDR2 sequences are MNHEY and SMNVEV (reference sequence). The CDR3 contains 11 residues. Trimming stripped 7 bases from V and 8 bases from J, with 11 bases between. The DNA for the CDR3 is TGTGCCAGCAATGTCGGGACCGAAGCTTTCTTT. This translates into CASNVGTEAFF.

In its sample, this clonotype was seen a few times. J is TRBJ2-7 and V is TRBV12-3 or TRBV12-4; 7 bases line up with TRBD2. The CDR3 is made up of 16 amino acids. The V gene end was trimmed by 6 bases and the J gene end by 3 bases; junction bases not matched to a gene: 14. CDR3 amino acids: CASSPLLGEGIYEQYF. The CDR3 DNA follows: TGTGCCAGCAGCCCCCTTCTAGGGGAGGGAATCTACGAGCAGTACTTC.

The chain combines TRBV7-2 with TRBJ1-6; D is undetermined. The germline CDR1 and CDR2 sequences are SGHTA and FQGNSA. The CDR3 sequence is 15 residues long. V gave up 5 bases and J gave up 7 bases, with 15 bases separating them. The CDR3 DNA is TGTGCCAGCAGCAAAGAGCGGGCAGGAAATTCACCCCTCCACTTT. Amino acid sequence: CASSKERAGNSPLHF.

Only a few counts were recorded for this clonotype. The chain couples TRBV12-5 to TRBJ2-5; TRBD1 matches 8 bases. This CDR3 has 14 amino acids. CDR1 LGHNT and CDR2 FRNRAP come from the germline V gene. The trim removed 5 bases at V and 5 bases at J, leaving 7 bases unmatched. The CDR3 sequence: CASGPGDRWETQYF. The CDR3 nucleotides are TGTGCTAGTGGTCCAGGGGACAGGTGGGAGACCCAGTACTTC.

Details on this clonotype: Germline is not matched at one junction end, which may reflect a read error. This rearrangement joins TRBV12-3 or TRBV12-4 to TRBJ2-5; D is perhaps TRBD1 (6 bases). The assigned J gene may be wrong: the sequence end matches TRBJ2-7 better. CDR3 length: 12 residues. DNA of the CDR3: TGTGCCGGCAGTAGGGGACACAACGAGCAGTACTTC. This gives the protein CAGSRGHNEQYF.

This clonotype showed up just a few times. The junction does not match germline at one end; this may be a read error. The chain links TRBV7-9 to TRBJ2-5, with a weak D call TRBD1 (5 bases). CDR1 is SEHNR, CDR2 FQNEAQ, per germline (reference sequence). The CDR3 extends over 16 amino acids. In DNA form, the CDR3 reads TGTGTCAGCAGCTTAACGGAGTTGGGGCCACAAGAGACCCAGTACTTC. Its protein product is CVSSLTELGPQETQYF.

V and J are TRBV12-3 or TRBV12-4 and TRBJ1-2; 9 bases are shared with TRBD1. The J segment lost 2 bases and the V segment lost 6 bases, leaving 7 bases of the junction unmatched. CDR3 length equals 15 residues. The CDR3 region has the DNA TGTGCCAGCAGGGGGAGGGGACAGGGAAACTATGGCTACACCTTC. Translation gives CASRGRGQGNYGYTF.

CDR3 in amino acids: CASSLSRGETQPQHF. In DNA, the CDR3 is TGTGCCAGCAGCTTATCCCGGGGGGAAACTCAGCCCCAGCATTTT. The chain combines TRBV7-2 with TRBJ1-5, with D maybe TRBD1 (5 bases). Germline CDR1 SGHTA, CDR2 FQGNSA. There are 15 residues in the CDR3. Trimming cost V 2 bases and J 6 bases, with 14 bases left between them.

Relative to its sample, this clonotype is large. The CDR3 spells CASSRQGSYNEQYF. The CDR3 nucleotides are TGTGCCAGCAGTCGACAGGGGTCCTACAATGAGCAGTACTTC. This chain links TRBV6-2 or TRBV6-3 with TRBJ2-1; 8 nucleotides line up with TRBD1. Judging by the DNA end, TRBJ2-7 fits better; the J call may be wrong. Germline V gene lookup returns CDR1 MNHEY and CDR2 SVGEGT. The CDR3 length is 14 residues.

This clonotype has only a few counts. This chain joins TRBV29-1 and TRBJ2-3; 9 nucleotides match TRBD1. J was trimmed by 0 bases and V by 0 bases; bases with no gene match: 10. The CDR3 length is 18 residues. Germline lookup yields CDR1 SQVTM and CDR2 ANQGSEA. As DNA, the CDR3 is TGCAGCGTTGAAGATCTTTTACAGGGGGCGGACAGCACAGATACGCAGTATTTT. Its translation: CSVEDLLQGADSTDTQYF.

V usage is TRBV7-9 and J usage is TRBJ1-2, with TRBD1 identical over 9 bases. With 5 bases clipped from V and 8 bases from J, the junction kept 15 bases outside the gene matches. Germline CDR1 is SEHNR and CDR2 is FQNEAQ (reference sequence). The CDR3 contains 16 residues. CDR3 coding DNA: TGTGCCAGCAGCCCCGGGACAGGGACTTCACGTCAGGGCTACACCTTC. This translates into CASSPGTGTSRQGYTF.

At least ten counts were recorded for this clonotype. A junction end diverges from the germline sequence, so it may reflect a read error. This CDR3 reads CASSQGGSYEQYF. Written as DNA, the CDR3 is TGTGCCAGCAGCCAAGGGGGCTCCTACGAGCAGTACTTC. V and J are TRBV4-3 and TRBJ2-7; tentatively, D is TRBD1 (6 bases). CDR3 length: 13 residues. Germline V gives CDR1 LGHNA, CDR2 YSLEER.

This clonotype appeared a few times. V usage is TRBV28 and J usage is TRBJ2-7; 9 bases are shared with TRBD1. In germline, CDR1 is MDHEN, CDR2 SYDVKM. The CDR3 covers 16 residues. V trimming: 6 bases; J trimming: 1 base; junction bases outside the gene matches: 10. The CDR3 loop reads CASSYRTGDLSYEQYF. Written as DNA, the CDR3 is TGTGCCAGCAGCTACAGGACAGGGGATTTATCCTACGAGCAGTACTTC. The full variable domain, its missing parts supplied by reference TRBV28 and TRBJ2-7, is DVKVTQSSRYLVKRTGEKVFLECVQDMDHENMFWYRQDPGLGLRLIYFSYDVKMKEKGDIPEGYSVSREKKERFSLILESASTNQTSMYLCASSYRTGDLSYEQYFGPGTRLTVT.

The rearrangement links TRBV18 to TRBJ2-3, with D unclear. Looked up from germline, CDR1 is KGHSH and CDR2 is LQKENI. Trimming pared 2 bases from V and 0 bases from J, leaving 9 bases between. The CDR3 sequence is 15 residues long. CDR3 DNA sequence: TGTGCCAGCTCACCAGAGTTGTCTAGCACAGATACGCAGTATTTT. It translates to CASSPELSSTDTQYF.

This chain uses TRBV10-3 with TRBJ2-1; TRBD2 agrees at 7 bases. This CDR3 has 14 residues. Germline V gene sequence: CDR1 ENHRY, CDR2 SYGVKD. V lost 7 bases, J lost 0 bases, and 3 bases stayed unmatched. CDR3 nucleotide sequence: TGTGCCATCATGAGCGGGGACTCCTACAATGAGCAGTTCTTC. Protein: CAIMSGDSYNEQFF.

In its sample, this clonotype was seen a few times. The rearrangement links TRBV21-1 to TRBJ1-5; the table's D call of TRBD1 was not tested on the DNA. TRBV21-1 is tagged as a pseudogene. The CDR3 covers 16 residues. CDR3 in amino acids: CASSSSGQGDNQPQHF. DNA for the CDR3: TGTGCCAGCAGCAGTTCAGGACAGGGGGATAATCAGCCCCAGCATTTT.

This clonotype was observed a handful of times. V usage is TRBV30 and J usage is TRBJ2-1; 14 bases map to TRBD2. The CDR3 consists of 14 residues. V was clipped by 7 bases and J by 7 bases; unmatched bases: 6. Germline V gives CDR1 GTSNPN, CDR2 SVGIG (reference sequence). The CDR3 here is CASSTSGGGNEQFF. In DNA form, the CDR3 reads TGTGCCTCCTCGACTAGCGGGGGGGGGAATGAGCAGTTCTTC.